This TCR beta chain was recorded in a study of beta chain features in type 1 diabetes. Overall study findings and caveats: Researchers report that Type 1 diabetes patients had moderately but significantly shorter TCRB CDR3s across all four CD4+ subsets.

cDNA synthesis used the whole RNA isolate, giving expressed TCRB sequences. The assay was immunoSEQ multiplex PCR, and TCRdb's table has in-frame clones only and misses some. The sample shows 400,000 or so clones, roughly 12% of them seen only once. Note on this clone: Its specificity is not known.

The ends lost 5 bases at V and 4 bases at J; junction bases unmatched: 8. Germline V gives CDR1 SGHTA, CDR2 FQGTGA. The CDR3 consists of 16 residues. The TCR sequence derives from a woman under 30 with type 1 diabetes. The specimen sequenced was naive CD4+ T cells from blood. The genes are TRBV7-3 and TRBJ2-2; 9 bases align to TRBD2. This CDR3 is CASSPRLAGFTGELFF. The CDR3 region has the DNA TGTGCCAGCAGCCCCCGTCTAGCGGGGTTCACCGGGGAGCTGTTTTTT.